Each of the 28 T cell receptor beta chains below was sequenced from the same sample in a study of blood T cell repertoires in COVID-19. Clones were read by immunoSEQ multiplex PCR, and TCRdb kept only the in-frame ones, dropping some. Here the sample spans tens of thousands of clones, approximately 80% being singletons. Specimen: PBMCs or T cells enriched from blood (not recorded which). The source of these receptors is a woman in her forties with acute COVID-19.

This clone was recorded only once. The chain has TRBV19 and TRBJ1-1; unclear D gene. This CDR3 region has 13 residues. Trimming pared 6 bases from V and 0 bases from J, leaving 8 bases between. Per germline, CDR1 LNHDA and CDR2 SQIVND (reference sequence). The CDR3 DNA sequence: TGTGCCAGTAGGAGTGGTATGAACACTGAAGCTTTCTTT. Translating it yields CASRSGMNTEAFF.

The chain recombines TRBV3-1 (or the pseudogene TRBV3-2) with TRBJ2-1, with a weak D call TRBD2 (6 bases). The CDR3 totals 15 residues. Germline CDR1 is LGHDT and CDR2 is YNNKEL (reference sequence). Trimming left V 4 bases short and J 6 bases short, with 16 bases between. The CDR3 bases are TGTGCCAGCAGCCCTGGACTAATAAGTTTCAATGAGCAGTTCTTC. Amino acids: CASSPGLISFNEQFF.

The gene calls are TRBV9 and TRBJ2-1; TRBD2 matches at 14 bases. The CDR3 spans 17 residues. The ends lost 3 bases at V and 3 bases at J; junction bases unmatched: 5. Per germline, CDR1 SGDLS and CDR2 YYNGEE. This CDR3 reads CASSAGLAGALYNEQFF. The CDR3, as DNA: TGTGCCAGCAGCGCGGGACTAGCGGGAGCCCTCTACAATGAGCAGTTCTTC.

The gene calls are TRBV6-5 and TRBJ2-5; possibly TRBD1 for D (5 bases). This CDR3 is 13 amino acids long. Trimming took off 8 bases at V and 1 base at J, with 11 bases between the two ends. The germline V gene has CDR1 MNHEY and CDR2 SVGAGI. CDR3 nucleotides: TGTGCCAGCCACCAGGACACCCAAGAGACCCAGTACTTC. Protein product: CASHQDTQETQYF.

The CDR3 sequence: CASSLGATVAGTDTQYF. The DNA of the CDR3 is TGTGCCAGCAGCTTAGGAGCCACGGTAGCAGGCACAGATACGCAGTATTTT. The V gene is TRBV7-9, the J gene TRBJ2-3, with D hard to call. The CDR3 totals 17 residues. Germline V gene data show CDR1 as SEHNR and CDR2 as FQNEAQ (reference sequence). V dropped 1 base and J dropped 1 base, with 15 bases sitting between them. Together with reference TRBV7-9 and TRBJ2-3, the CDR3 gives the full variable domain: DTGVSQNPRHKITKRGQNVTFRCDPISEHNRLYWYRQTLGQGPEFLTYFQNEAQLEKSRLLSDRFSAERPKGSFSTLEIQRTEQGDSAMYLCASSLGATVAGTDTQYFGPGTRLTVL.

This clone has a handful of counts. The CDR3 is CASSAGDRESSPLHF. The CDR3 DNA sequence: TGTGCCAGCAGCGCCGGGGACAGGGAGAGCTCACCCCTCCACTTT. This chain joins TRBV9 and TRBJ1-6, with 9 nucleotides matching TRBD1. V dropped 3 bases and J dropped 10; count of bases not matched to a gene: 8. The CDR3 sequence is 15 residues long. The germline V gene has CDR1 SGDLS and CDR2 YYNGEE. The complete variable domain, with remaining parts taken from reference TRBV9 and TRBJ1-6, reads DSGVTQTPKHLITATGQRVTLRCSPRSGDLSVYWYQQSLDQGLQFLIQYYNGEERAKGNILERFSAQQFPDLHSELNLSSLELGDSALYFCASSAGDRESSPLHFGNGTRLTVT.

The chain has TRBV14 and TRBJ1-4; D is unresolved. Germline V gives CDR1 SGHDN, CDR2 FVKESK. V was pared by 0 bases and J by 3 bases, with 11 bases between. This CDR3 has 16 residues. The CDR3 here is CASSQDSGESNEKLFF. DNA of the CDR3: TGTGCCAGCAGCCAAGATTCCGGGGAGTCTAATGAAAAACTGTTTTTT.

The V and J genes are TRBV3-1 (or the pseudogene TRBV3-2) and TRBJ1-6; D is undetermined. The CDR3 length is 12 residues. Germline V CDR1 and CDR2: LGHDT, YNNKEL (reference sequence). With 0 bases removed from V and 14 bases from J, the gap between germline ends came to 8 bases. The CDR3 spells CASSQEGLALHF. CDR3 coding DNA: TGTGCCAGCAGCCAAGAGGGCTTGGCCCTCCACTTT.

V is TRBV7-9 and J is TRBJ2-7; TRBD1 is a possible D gene (6 bases). The CDR3 loop spans 11 amino acids. Germline CDR1 SEHNR, CDR2 FQNEAQ (reference sequence). Trimming cost V 5 bases and J 7 bases, with 9 bases left between them. The chain's CDR3 is CASSQGGEQYF. The DNA of the CDR3 is TGTGCCAGCAGCCAAGGGGGTGAGCAGTACTTC.

This rearrangement joins TRBV28 to TRBJ2-7, with 7 bases identical to TRBD1. CDR3 length equals 12 residues. CDR1 is MDHEN and CDR2 is SYDVKM in the germline V gene. V was pared by 3 bases and J by 4 bases, with 0 bases of the junction left unmatched. The CDR3 DNA follows: TGTGCCAGCAGTTTGGACAGGTACGAGCAGTACGTC. It codes for CASSLDRYEQYV.

The chain is built from TRBV10-2 and TRBJ2-2, with a weak D call TRBD2 (6 bases). Trimming removed 3 bases from V and 6 bases from J, with 14 bases in between. CDR3 size: 15 residues. Germline lookup yields CDR1 WSHSY and CDR2 SAAADI. CDR3 bases: TGCGCCAGCAGTGAAACCGGGAGAAGCGCCGGGGAGCTGTTTTTT. The encoded protein is CASSETGRSAGELFF.

In this sample, this clone turned up once. Other DNA sequences of this sample code for an identical CDR3. The genes are TRBV5-1 and TRBJ2-1, with 10 bases fitting TRBD2. With 1 base clipped from V and 0 bases from J, the junction kept 4 bases outside the gene matches. The CDR3 has 17 amino acids. Germline CDR1 reads SGHRS; CDR2 reads YFSETQ. The CDR3, as DNA: TGCGCCAGCAGCTTGTTGGCTAGCGGGAGCTCCTACAATGAGCAGTTCTTC. It yields the protein CASSLLASGSSYNEQFF.

This clone was seen once. The chain links TRBV19 to TRBJ2-7; 7 positions match TRBD1. Trimming took 6 bases from V and 4 from J; bases not matched to a gene: 9. The V gene's germline CDR1 is LNHDA and CDR2 SQIVND (reference sequence). There are 14 residues in the CDR3. In DNA, the CDR3 is TGTGCCAGTAGGAGGGGGCCAGGAGATTACGAGCAGTACTTC. Encoded protein: CASRRGPGDYEQYF.

This chain links TRBV5-1 with TRBJ2-5; 7 nucleotides agree with TRBD2. The CDR3 is 16 amino acids. Trimming cost V 0 bases and J 5 bases; bases outside gene matches: 10. Germline V gene data show CDR1 as SGHRS and CDR2 as YFSETQ. The CDR3 loop is CASSLDAGGSEETQYF. In DNA, the CDR3 is TGCGCCAGCAGCTTGGATGCTGGCGGGAGTGAGGAGACCCAGTACTTC.

The chain couples TRBV28 to TRBJ1-1; D possibly corresponds to TRBD1 (5 bases). The CDR3 runs to 13 residues. Per the germline V gene, CDR1 is MDHEN and CDR2 is SYDVKM. V lost 7 bases and J 6 bases, leaving 15 bases between the germline ends. CDR3 bases: TGTGCCAGCAAACCCGGGGGAGCGCCTGAAGCTTTCTTT. Protein sequence: CASKPGGAPEAFF.

J is TRBJ2-3 and V is TRBV28, with D tentatively TRBD2 (5 bases). This CDR3 contains 14 residues. The ends were cut back, 7 bases at V and 6 bases at J, with 17 bases in the middle. The V gene's germline CDR1 is MDHEN and CDR2 SYDVKM. As DNA, the CDR3 is TGTGCCAGCACCTCCGGCCCAAGGAGGGATACGCAGTATTTT. Protein: CASTSGPRRDTQYF.

DNA for the CDR3: TGTGCCAGCAGCGTAGGGCCAGGGTCAGATACGCAGTATTTT. It translates to CASSVGPGSDTQYF. The chain combines TRBV9 with TRBJ2-3; D perhaps matches TRBD1 (5 bases). With 0 bases removed from V and 4 bases from J, the gap between germline ends came to 9 bases. This CDR3 is 14 amino acids long. Germline CDR1 reads SGDLS; CDR2 reads YYNGEE.

The chain recombines TRBV28 with TRBJ2-7; possibly TRBD1 for D (5 bases). The CDR3 totals 14 residues. V lost 3 bases to trimming and J lost 8 bases, with 17 bases between them. Germline V lookup: CDR1 MDHEN, CDR2 SYDVKM. CDR3 residues: CASSFGLGDSQQYF. CDR3 sequence (DNA): TGTGCCAGCAGTTTTGGGCTAGGGGATAGTCAGCAGTACTTC.

This clone was seen just once. V usage is TRBV7-3 and J usage is TRBJ2-3, with 10 bases lining up with TRBD2. Germline-derived CDR1 and CDR2 are SGHTA and FQGTGA. Germline trimming cut 1 base from V and 1 base from J; bases unmatched to any gene: 5. CDR3 length: 17 residues. The CDR3 protein is CASSLRASGGGTDTQYF. The CDR3 coding sequence is TGTGCCAGCAGCTTAAGGGCCAGCGGGGGGGGCACAGATACGCAGTATTTT. The full variable domain, with the rest looked up from reference TRBV7-3 and TRBJ2-3, is GAGVSQTPSNKVTEKGKYVELRCDPISGHTALYWYRQSLGQGPEFLIYFQGTGAADDSGLPNDRFFAVRPEGSVSTLKIQRTERGDSAVYLCASSLRASGGGTDTQYFGPGTRLTVL.

The chain links TRBV6-5 to TRBJ1-1; TRBD1 aligns across 10 bases. The CDR3 consists of 14 residues. V lost 6 bases, J lost 3 bases, and 4 bases stayed unmatched. Germline CDR1 is MNHEY and CDR2 is SVGAGI. CDR3 coding DNA: TGTGCCAGCAGCTATGGACAGGGGGACACTGAAGCTTTCTTT. Translation: CASSYGQGDTEAFF.

CDR3 coding DNA: TGCGCCAGCAGCTTAGCGCCGAACACTGAAGCTTTCTTT. Residues: CASSLAPNTEAFF. This rearrangement joins TRBV5-1 to TRBJ1-1; D ambiguous. This CDR3 region has 13 residues. Between the trimmed V and J ends, which lost 2 bases and 1 base, there was a span of 6 bases. Per the germline V gene, CDR1 is SGHRS and CDR2 is YFSETQ.

The gene calls are TRBV27 and TRBJ1-2; D gene uncertain. Germline V gene lookup returns CDR1 MNHEY and CDR2 SMNVEV (reference sequence). The length of the CDR3 is 13 residues. V lost 3 bases, J lost 8 bases, and 13 bases lay in between. The CDR3: CASSFGFAEGYTF. The CDR3 DNA is TGTGCCAGCAGTTTCGGTTTTGCGGAGGGCTACACCTTC.

This chain links TRBV11-2 with TRBJ2-2, with TRBD1 identical over 9 bases. This CDR3 contains 16 residues. The V gene's germline CDR1 is SGHAT and CDR2 FQNNGV. Trimming cost V 5 bases and J 6 bases; bases outside gene matches: 10. The CDR3 DNA sequence: TGTGCCAGCAGCGACAATAACAGGGGGCCCGCCGGGGAGCTGTTTTTT. It specifies CASSDNNRGPAGELFF. Variable domain in full (rest from reference TRBV11-2 and TRBJ2-2): EAGVAQSPRYKIIEKRQSVAFWCNPISGHATLYWYQQILGQGPKLLIQFQNNGVVDDSQLPKDRFSAERLKGVDSTLKIQPAKLEDSAVYLCASSDNNRGPAGELFFGEGSRLTVL.

The chain uses TRBV11-2 and TRBJ1-1; 7 nucleotides match TRBD1. Germline loops: CDR1 SGHAT, CDR2 FQNNGV. J was trimmed by 4 bases and V by 2 bases; bases with no gene match: 4. The CDR3 runs 14 residues. The chain's CDR3 is CASSLSTGATEAFF. As DNA, the CDR3 is TGTGCCAGCAGCTTATCAACAGGGGCCACTGAAGCTTTCTTT.

V is TRBV19 and J is TRBJ1-5; D unresolved. The V gene's germline CDR1 is LNHDA and CDR2 SQIVND (reference sequence). This CDR3 is 16 amino acids long. Trimming cost V 5 bases and J 0 bases, with 14 bases left between them. In DNA, the CDR3 is TGTGCCAGTAGTGAGCTCTGGCGGAATAGCAATCAGCCCCAGCATTTT. Translated, it gives CASSELWRNSNQPQHF.

The genes are TRBV19 and TRBJ2-1; 7 nucleotides match TRBD1. V lost 5 bases, J lost 3 bases, and 1 base stayed unmatched. Germline V gene sequence: CDR1 LNHDA, CDR2 SQIVND (reference sequence). The CDR3 has 13 amino acids. In DNA, the CDR3 is TGTGCCAGTAGTTGGGACAGCTACAATGAGCAGTTCTTC. Its protein product is CASSWDSYNEQFF.

The rearrangement uses TRBV28 and TRBJ1-5; the D is unclear. Germline V CDR1 and CDR2: MDHEN, SYDVKM. This CDR3 is built from 14 residues. Between the trimmed V and J ends, which lost 2 bases and 5 bases, there was a span of 10 bases. CDR3 protein: CASSLAGSDQPQHF. The CDR3 DNA sequence: TGTGCCAGCAGTTTAGCGGGTTCTGATCAGCCCCAGCATTTT.

This clone was seen a handful of times. The genes are TRBV2 and TRBJ2-1; possibly TRBD1 for D (7 bases). The V gene lost 8 bases and the J gene lost 7 bases, with 12 bases spanning the gap. Germline CDR1 SNHLY, CDR2 FYNNEI. The CDR3 sequence is 12 residues long. CDR3 in DNA: TGTGCCAGCGGAGGGGGACAGAATGAGCAGTTCTTC. Amino acid sequence: CASGGGQNEQFF.